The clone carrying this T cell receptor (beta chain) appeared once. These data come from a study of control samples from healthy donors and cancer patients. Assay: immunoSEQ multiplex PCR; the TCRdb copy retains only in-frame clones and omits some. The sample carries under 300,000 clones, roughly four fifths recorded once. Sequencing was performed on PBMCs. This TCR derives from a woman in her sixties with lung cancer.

CDR3 protein: CASTLTGGRSNQPQHF. The CDR3 nucleotides are TGTGCCAGTACCCTTACAGGGGGCAGAAGCAATCAGCCCCAGCATTTT. The chain employs TRBV19 and TRBJ1-5, with 9 bases fitting TRBD1. Germline assignment: CDR1 LNHDA and CDR2 SQIVND (reference sequence). V shed 7 bases and J 1 base; nucleotides not matched to a gene: 8. CDR3 length: 16 residues.